This T cell receptor beta chain was profiled in a study of breast tumors, draining lymph nodes, adjacent tissues. TCRdb re-called the multiplex PCR reads with MiXCR, one entry per CDR3 protein. The sample lists about 14,000 distinct CDR3 sequences, about 56% occurring once. Unmatched junction bases numbered 4, after V lost 1 base and J lost 8 bases. Germline assignment: CDR1 DFQATT and CDR2 SNEGSKA (reference sequence). This CDR3 is 12 amino acids long. Sequenced: tumor-adjacent breast tissue. The rearrangement links TRBV20-1 to TRBJ1-2; TRBD1 aligns across 7 bases. This receptor was identified in a female donor with breast cancer. Some clones in this sample may be carry-over from other donors' samples. CDR3 in amino acids: CSARGQGYGYTF. DNA for the CDR3: TGCAGTGCTAGAGGACAGGGTTACGGCTACACCTTC.